Shown below are 17 T cell receptor beta chains from a single sample sequenced in a study of T cells in Graves' hyperthyroidism and ophthalmopathy (dated by TCRdb to between 2018 and 2020). Library preparation was by multiplex PCR. Sequencer: Illumina HiSeq 2000. TCR beta CDR3 regions were amplified from RNA transcripts. For the first round of RT-PCR on the TCR CDR3, the HTBI primer set was used together with the Qiagen OneStep RT-PCR kit. Using fastp trimming at Q25 and MiXCR clonotype assembly, TCRdb reanalyzed the public sequencing data and kept in-frame beta chains. For every CDR3 protein sequence, its rows merge into one entry that carries the most common genes and DNA. This sample is represented by 450,000 to 650,000 distinct CDR3 sequences; 15% to 20% of them were singletons. The ten largest clones add up to around 17% of the sample. Sequencing was performed on blood. The receptors here all came from a woman aged 18-35 years with Graves' ophthalmopathy.

There are a few counts of this clonotype. The chain carries TRBV28 and TRBJ2-1, with TRBD2 matching over 12 bases. The CDR3 length is 16 residues. Trimming at V came to 1 base and at J to 6 bases, leaving 4 bases not matched to a gene. From germline, CDR1 is MDHEN and CDR2 SYDVKM. DNA of the CDR3: TGTGCCAGCAGTTTATCGCTAGCGGGAGGGGCCAATGAGCAGTTCTTC. The encoded protein is CASSLSLAGGANEQFF.

This clonotype occurred many times. The genes are TRBV28 and TRBJ1-6, with D perhaps TRBD1 (6 bases). Germline-derived CDR1 and CDR2 are MDHEN and SYDVKM. V was clipped by 7 bases and J by 10 bases, with 17 bases between them. This CDR3 region has 14 residues. The CDR3 region is CASTAQGLGSPLHF. The CDR3 bases are TGTGCCAGCACCGCACAGGGTTTAGGATCACCCCTCCACTTT.

Remarks on this clonotype: This may be a read error, as it is one base from a much larger clone. The chain joins TRBV9 to TRBJ1-1; possibly TRBD1 for D (5 bases). V lost 0 bases and J lost 2, with 14 bases in between. Germline V gene lookup returns CDR1 SGDLS and CDR2 YYNGEE. This CDR3 has 16 amino acids. The CDR3 DNA reads TGTGCCAGCAGCGTAGGAAGTTCCAGGGCCAACACTGAAGCTTTCTTT. It encodes CASSVGSSRANTEAFF.

Only a few counts were recorded for this clonotype. This chain links TRBV24-1 with TRBJ2-3; D is perhaps TRBD1 (5 bases). This CDR3 comprises 14 residues. CDR1 KGHDR and CDR2 SFDVKD come from the germline V gene. Trimming cost V 3 bases and J 4 bases, with 10 bases left between them. CDR3 loop: CATSDDDSSDTQYF. The CDR3 DNA reads TGTGCCACCAGTGATGATGACAGTTCAGATACGCAGTATTTT.

Ten or more counts support this clonotype. The CDR3 nucleotides are TGTGCCTGGAGGCGGACAGTCATCCCCTACGAGCAGTACTTC. This gives the protein CAWRRTVIPYEQYF. The J gene is TRBJ2-7, the V gene TRBV30; weak D call: TRBD1 (6 bases). Germline CDR1 and CDR2: GTSNPN and SVGIG (reference sequence). The length of the CDR3 is 14 residues. Deletions cut 3 bases from V and 2 bases from J, with 14 bases between.

This clonotype was observed many times. V and J are TRBV18 and TRBJ1-1; 7 bases fit TRBD1. CDR1 and CDR2 (germline): KGHSH, LQKENI. V shed 1 base and J 6 bases; nucleotides not matched to a gene: 8. This CDR3 region has 15 residues. CDR3 DNA: TGTGCCAGCTCACCACGCGGGACAGTTGGCTCTGAAGCTTTCTTT. Translated, it gives CASSPRGTVGSEAFF.

V gene TRBV28 combines with J gene TRBJ2-5, with D possibly TRBD1 on 6 matching bases. The length of the CDR3 is 14 residues. Germline values: CDR1 MDHEN, CDR2 SYDVKM. V was cut by 4 bases and J by 3 bases, with 12 bases left in between. This CDR3 reads CASSSGDGEETQYF. In DNA form, the CDR3 reads TGTGCCAGCAGTTCAGGGGACGGCGAAGAGACCCAGTACTTC.

This clonotype was recorded many times. The V and J genes are TRBV7-9 and TRBJ2-3; TRBD2 agrees at 12 bases. This CDR3 comprises 17 residues. Germline CDR1 SEHNR, CDR2 FQNEAQ (reference sequence). With 1 base clipped from V and 1 base from J, the junction kept 3 bases outside the gene matches. The CDR3 is CASSLDLAGGRTDTQYF. The CDR3 bases are TGTGCCAGCAGCTTAGACCTAGCGGGAGGGCGCACAGATACGCAGTATTTT.

This clonotype was seen ten or more times. The chain carries TRBV6-6 and TRBJ2-7; perhaps TRBD2 as D (5 bases). V was trimmed by 0 bases and J by 2 bases, leaving 14 bases between them. The CDR3 length is 16 residues. Germline V gene data show CDR1 as MNHNY and CDR2 as SVGAGI (reference sequence). CDR3 coding DNA: TGTGCCAGCAGTTACTCCCCCCGGGGATCGACCTACGAGCAGTACTTC. Translated: CASSYSPRGSTYEQYF.

This clonotype was detected only a few times. The chain links TRBV6-2 or TRBV6-3 to TRBJ2-7; D gene uncertain. V was trimmed by 5 bases and J by 7 bases, leaving 12 bases between them. The CDR3 loop spans 12 amino acids. From germline, CDR1 is MNHEY and CDR2 SVGEGT. The CDR3 loop reads CASSTLYEEQYF. The CDR3 DNA reads TGTGCCAGCAGTACACTCTACGAGGAGCAGTACTTC.

This clonotype was recorded many times. The chain recombines TRBV12-3 or TRBV12-4 with TRBJ1-5; weak D call: TRBD1 (6 bases). Trimming took off 5 bases at V and 1 base at J, with 15 bases between the two ends. This CDR3 spans 16 amino acids. CDR3 in DNA: TGTGCCAGCAGTCCCGAACAGGGATTGAGCAATCAGCCCCAGCATTTT. Translated: CASSPEQGLSNQPQHF.

The rearrangement uses TRBV5-6 and TRBJ2-3; a possible D gene is TRBD2 (5 bases). Germline V gene sequence: CDR1 SGHDT, CDR2 YYEEEE. Trimming removed 3 bases at V and 0 bases at J, with 14 bases between. The length of the CDR3 is 16 residues. CDR3 nucleotides: TGTGCCAGCAGCTCCTGGGGTGCGGGCAGCACAGATACGCAGTATTTT. It is translated as CASSSWGAGSTDTQYF.

This clonotype came up a few times. The chain couples TRBV7-2 to TRBJ2-7; D is ambiguous. The CDR3 is 12 amino acids. V dropped 5 bases and J dropped 3 bases, with 8 bases sitting between them. Germline V gene sequence: CDR1 SGHTA, CDR2 FQGNSA. CDR3 DNA: TGTGCCAGCAGCCGCGACAACTACGAGCAGTACTTC. Its translation is CASSRDNYEQYF.

This clonotype was counted many times. The chain combines TRBV7-2 with TRBJ2-5; D is tentatively TRBD1 or TRBD2 (6 bases each). Germline values: CDR1 SGHTA, CDR2 FQGNSA. V was pared by 5 bases and J by 4 bases, with 17 bases between. The CDR3 spans 15 residues. CDR3 bases: TGTGCCAGCAGCCCCGGAGGGGGGATCTCAGAGACCCAGTACTTC. Translation: CASSPGGGISETQYF.

The sample holds a few counts of this clonotype. This chain connects TRBV27 to TRBJ2-7; unclear D gene. Germline lookup yields CDR1 MNHEY and CDR2 SMNVEV (reference sequence). This CDR3 has 17 amino acids. Trimming stripped 3 bases from V and 5 bases from J, with 23 bases between. CDR3 DNA: TGTGCCAGCAGTTTGCTGGGCAGTACGAAAGAAATGAACGAGCAGTACTTC. Its translation is CASSLLGSTKEMNEQYF.

This clonotype has only a few counts. The genes are TRBV6-1 and TRBJ2-3, with D possibly matching TRBD1 (6 bases). Germline assignment: CDR1 MNHNS and CDR2 SASEGT. The V and J ends lost 4 bases and 5 bases respectively, with 19 bases between them. This CDR3 is built from 16 residues. The CDR3 DNA reads TGTGCCAGCAGTGTCTTCTCACAGGGTCGGGGAGATACGCAGTATTTT. The encoded protein is CASSVFSQGRGDTQYF.

This clonotype was seen a handful of times. An end of the junction differs from the germline gene, which may be a read error. The rearrangement links TRBV6-6 to TRBJ2-1; 10 nucleotides agree with TRBD2. The CDR3 is made up of 15 amino acids. CDR1 is MNHNY, CDR2 SVGAGI, per germline (reference sequence). CDR3 amino acids: CASSYGPAGGNEQFF. CDR3 nucleotide sequence: TGTGCCAGCAGTTACGGTCCAGCGGGGGGGAATGAGCAATTCTTC.